The sequence of this T cell receptor beta chain was determined in a study of blood T cell repertoires in COVID-19 (dated by TCRdb to about 2020). Context from the whole study: The collaborator samples originated in the United States, Italy and Spain and spanned the acute and convalescent phases of COVID-19. The material from the prospective study consisted of cDNA or gDNA derived from T cells, B-cell-depleted T cells, or PBMCs. The dataset comprised deeply sampled blood TCRbeta repertoires from subjects exposed to, actively infected with, or recovered from COVID-19. The repertoires were released in a freely available public database meant as a resource for research on the immune response to SARS-CoV-2. Samples came from the ongoing ImmuneRACE study (first 160 participants) plus 1,254 subjects from 6 global collaborators. The sample metadata nearly always contained a de-identified subject ID, COVID-19 status, age in years and sex. HLA class I and class II types, where available, came from metadata supplied by the sample provider rather than from assay-based typing.

A word on this clone: Its antigen specificity is not known. No base-level quality is on record; no much larger clone is a single base apart.

Here is what the overall study found, with its caveats: Clinical and demographic metadata were provided uncurated, with the amount varying by source and participant.

A distance of 11 bases separates the germline ends of V and J, which lose 1 base and 0 bases respectively. Including the terminal cysteine and phenylalanine, the CDR3 comprises 15 residues. Only the CDR3 portion is preserved as DNA: 45 bases, with reading frame beginning at the first base. CDR1 and CDR2, per the germline V gene, are SGHRS and YFSETQ. The immunoSEQ Assay, a bias-controlled multiplex PCR, was used to amplify TCRbeta CDR3 regions from genomic DNA. From the authors' description of their analysis: The number of nucleated cells in each sample was estimated by amplification of reference gene primers within the assay. Sequence reads were collapsed and filtered to measure the absolute abundance of every unique TCRbeta CDR3 rearrangement. For each sample, productive Simpson clonality was calculated by taking the square root of Simpson's diversity index across productive rearrangements. What TCRdb holds here is the immuneACCESS table cut down to in-frame rearrangements. Part of the clones is not present; checked against another copy, under half of the missing clones reflect an unresolved V gene, and the others are unexplained. D and trimming come from the DNA, and the V and J calls and clone size come from that table. The sample table lists about 160,000 clones, roughly 86% of them with a count of one. Under 5% of the sample goes to the ten largest clones.

Samples from volunteer blood donors who had recovered from COVID-19 were contributed by a second Seattle source. Each collaborating institution followed its own protocols to collect whole blood in K2EDTA tubes. Collaborator samples were shipped for TCRbeta analysis as frozen whole blood, isolated PBMCs, or DNA extracted from either sample type. The receptor comes from a woman aged 55 to 70 who had recovered from COVID-19. Sequences were obtained from peripheral blood. The chain is encoded by TRBV5-1 joined to TRBJ2-7; 5 matching bases give a weak D call of TRBD2. The sequence in DNA is TGCGCCAGCAGCTTGTCGGCGGGTAGCTCCTACGAGCAGTACTTC. Translation gives CASSLSAGSSYEQYF.